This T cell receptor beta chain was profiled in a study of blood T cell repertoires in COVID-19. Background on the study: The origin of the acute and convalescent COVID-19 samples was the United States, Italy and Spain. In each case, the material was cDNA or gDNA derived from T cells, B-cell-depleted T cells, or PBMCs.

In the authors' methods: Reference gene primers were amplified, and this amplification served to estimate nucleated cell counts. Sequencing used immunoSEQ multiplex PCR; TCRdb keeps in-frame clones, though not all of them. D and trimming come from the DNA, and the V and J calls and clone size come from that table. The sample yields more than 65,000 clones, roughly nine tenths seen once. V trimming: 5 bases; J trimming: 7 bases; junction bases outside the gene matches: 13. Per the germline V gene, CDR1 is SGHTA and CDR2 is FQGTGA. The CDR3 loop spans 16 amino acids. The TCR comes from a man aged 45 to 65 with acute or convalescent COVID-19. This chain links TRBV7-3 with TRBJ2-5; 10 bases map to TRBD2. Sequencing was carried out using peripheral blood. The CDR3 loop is CASSALAGGGSATQYF. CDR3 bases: TGTGCCAGCAGCGCCTTAGCGGGGGGCGGATCGGCGACCCAGTACTTC.